Given below is one T cell receptor (beta chain) in context. Antigen specificity is unknown. TCRB immunosequencing input was five hundred nanograms of biopsy DNA per sample. The assay was immunoSEQ multiplex PCR, and TCRdb's table has in-frame clones only and misses some. This sample has some 3,400 clones, with approximately 91% found just once. The record originates from a study of T cell repertoires in ileal Crohn's disease. Study-level background: Thiopurines (about ten) or anti-TNF agents (more than 17) were given postoperatively to about half. Study-level points and caveats: Compared with CD4 T cells, sorted CD8 cells carried more expanded clones.

V trimming: 4 bases; J trimming: 4 bases; junction bases outside the gene matches: 9. Per germline, CDR1 MDHEN and CDR2 SYDVKM. The CDR3 has 16 residues. Sequencing input: ileal tissue. This TCR was sampled from an adult with Crohn's disease. The chain is built from TRBV28 and TRBJ2-2; 7 nucleotides line up with TRBD1. Here the CDR3 reads CASSSRLNRGTGELFF. CDR3 nucleotide sequence: TGTGCCAGCAGTTCCAGATTAAACAGGGGCACCGGGGAGCTGTTTTTT.